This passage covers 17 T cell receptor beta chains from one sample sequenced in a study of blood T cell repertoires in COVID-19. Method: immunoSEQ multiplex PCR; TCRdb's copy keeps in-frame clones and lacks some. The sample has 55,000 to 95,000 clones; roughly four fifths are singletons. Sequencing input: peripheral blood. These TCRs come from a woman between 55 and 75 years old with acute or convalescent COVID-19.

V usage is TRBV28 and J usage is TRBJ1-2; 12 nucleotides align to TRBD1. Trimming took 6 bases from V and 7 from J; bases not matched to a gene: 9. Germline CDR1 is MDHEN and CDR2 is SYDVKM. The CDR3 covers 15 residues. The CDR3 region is CASSTLGQGAFGYTF. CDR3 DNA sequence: TGTGCCAGCAGCACATTGGGACAGGGGGCGTTTGGCTACACCTTC.

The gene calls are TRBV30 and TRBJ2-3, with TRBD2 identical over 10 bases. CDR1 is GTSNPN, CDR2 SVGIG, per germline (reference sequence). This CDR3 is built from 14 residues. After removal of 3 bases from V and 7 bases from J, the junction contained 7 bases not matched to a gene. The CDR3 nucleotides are TGTGCCTGGAGGAAAAGCGGGGGGGCGAATACGCAGTATTTT. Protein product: CAWRKSGGANTQYF.

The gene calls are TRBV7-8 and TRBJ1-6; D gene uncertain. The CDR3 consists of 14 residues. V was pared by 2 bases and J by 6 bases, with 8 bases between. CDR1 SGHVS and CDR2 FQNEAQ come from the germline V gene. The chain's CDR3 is CASSLRLINSPLHF. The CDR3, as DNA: TGTGCCAGCAGCTTACGACTGATTAATTCACCCCTCCACTTT.

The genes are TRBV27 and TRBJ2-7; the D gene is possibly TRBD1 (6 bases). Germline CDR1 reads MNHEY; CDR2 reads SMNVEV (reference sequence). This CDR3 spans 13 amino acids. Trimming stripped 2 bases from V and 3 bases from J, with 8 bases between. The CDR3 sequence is CASSLTGIYEQYF. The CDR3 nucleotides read TGTGCCAGCAGTTTAACAGGGATCTACGAGCAGTACTTC.

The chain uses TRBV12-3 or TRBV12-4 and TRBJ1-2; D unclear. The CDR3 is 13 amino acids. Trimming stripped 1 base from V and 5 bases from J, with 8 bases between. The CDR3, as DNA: TGTGCCAGCAGTTTAGGATGGCAATATGGCTACACCTTC. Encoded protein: CASSLGWQYGYTF.

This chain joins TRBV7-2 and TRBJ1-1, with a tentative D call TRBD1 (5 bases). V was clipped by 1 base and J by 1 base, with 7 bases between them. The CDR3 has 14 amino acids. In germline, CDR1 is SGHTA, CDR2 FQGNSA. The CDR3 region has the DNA TGTGCCAGCAGCTTAGGACAGCAGAACACTGAAGCTTTCTTT. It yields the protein CASSLGQQNTEAFF.

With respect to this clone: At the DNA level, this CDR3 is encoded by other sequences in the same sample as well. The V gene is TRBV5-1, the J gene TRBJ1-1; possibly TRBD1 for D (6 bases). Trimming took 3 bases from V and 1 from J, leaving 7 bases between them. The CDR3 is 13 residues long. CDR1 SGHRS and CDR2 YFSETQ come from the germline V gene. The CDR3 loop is CASSSGQNTEAFF. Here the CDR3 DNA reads TGCGCCAGCAGCTCGGGACAGAACACTGAAGCTTTCTTT.

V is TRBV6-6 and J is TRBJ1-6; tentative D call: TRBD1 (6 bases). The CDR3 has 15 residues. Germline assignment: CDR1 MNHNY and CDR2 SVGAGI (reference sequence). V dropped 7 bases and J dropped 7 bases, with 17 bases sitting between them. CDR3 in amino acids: CASKHSGGWNSPLHF. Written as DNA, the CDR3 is TGTGCCAGCAAGCACTCGGGGGGCTGGAATTCACCCCTCCACTTT.

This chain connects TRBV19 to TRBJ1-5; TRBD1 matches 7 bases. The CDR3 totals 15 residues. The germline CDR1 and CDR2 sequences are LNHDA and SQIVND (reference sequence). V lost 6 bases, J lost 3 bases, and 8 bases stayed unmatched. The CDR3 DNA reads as TGTGCCAGTAGGAGGGGGACAGCTTCCAATCAGCCCCAGCATTTT. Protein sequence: CASRRGTASNQPQHF.

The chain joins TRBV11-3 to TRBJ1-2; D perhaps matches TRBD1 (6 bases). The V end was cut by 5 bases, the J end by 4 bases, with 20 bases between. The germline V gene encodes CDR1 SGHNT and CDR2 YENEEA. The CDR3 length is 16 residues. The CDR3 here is CASSLKGHLPPYGYTF. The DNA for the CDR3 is TGTGCCAGCAGCCTCAAGGGACACCTGCCCCCCTATGGCTACACCTTC.

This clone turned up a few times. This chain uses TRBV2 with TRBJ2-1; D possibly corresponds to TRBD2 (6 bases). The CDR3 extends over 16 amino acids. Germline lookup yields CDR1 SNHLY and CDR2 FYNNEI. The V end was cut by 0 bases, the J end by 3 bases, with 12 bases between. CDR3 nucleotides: TGTGCCAGCAGTGAAGCCTCGGGACTGATCTACAATGAGCAGTTCTTC. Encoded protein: CASSEASGLIYNEQFF.

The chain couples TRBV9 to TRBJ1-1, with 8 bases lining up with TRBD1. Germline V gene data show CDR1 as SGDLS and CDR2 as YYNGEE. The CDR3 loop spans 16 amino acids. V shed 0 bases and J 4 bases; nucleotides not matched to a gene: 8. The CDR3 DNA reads TGTGCCAGCAGCGTAGATATCACAGGGGGTGTCACTGAAGCTTTCTTT. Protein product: CASSVDITGGVTEAFF.

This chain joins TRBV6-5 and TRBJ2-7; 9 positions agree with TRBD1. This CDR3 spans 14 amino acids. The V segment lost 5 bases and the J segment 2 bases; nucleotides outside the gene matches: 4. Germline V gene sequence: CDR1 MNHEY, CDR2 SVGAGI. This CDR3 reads CASSRTGVPYEQYF. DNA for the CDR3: TGTGCCAGCAGTAGGACAGGGGTTCCCTACGAGCAGTACTTC.

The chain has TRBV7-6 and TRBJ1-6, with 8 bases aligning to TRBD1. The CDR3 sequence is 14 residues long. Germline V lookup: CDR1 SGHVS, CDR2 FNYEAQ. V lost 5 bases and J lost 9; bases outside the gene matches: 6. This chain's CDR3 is CASSTGQGFSPLHF. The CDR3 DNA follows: TGTGCCAGCAGCACCGGACAGGGTTTTTCACCCCTCCACTTT.

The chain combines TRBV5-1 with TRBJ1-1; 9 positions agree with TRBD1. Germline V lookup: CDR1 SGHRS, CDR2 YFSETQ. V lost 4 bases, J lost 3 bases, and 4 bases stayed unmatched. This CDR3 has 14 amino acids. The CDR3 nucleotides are TGCGCCAGCAGCGAGGACAGGGGACACACTGAAGCTTTCTTT. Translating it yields CASSEDRGHTEAFF.

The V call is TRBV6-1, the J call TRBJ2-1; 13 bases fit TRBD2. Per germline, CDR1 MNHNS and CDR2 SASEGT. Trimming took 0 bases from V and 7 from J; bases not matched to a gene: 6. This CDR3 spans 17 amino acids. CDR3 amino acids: CASSEATSGRIKNEQFF. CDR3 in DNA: TGTGCCAGCAGTGAAGCGACTAGCGGGAGGATAAAAAATGAGCAGTTCTTC.

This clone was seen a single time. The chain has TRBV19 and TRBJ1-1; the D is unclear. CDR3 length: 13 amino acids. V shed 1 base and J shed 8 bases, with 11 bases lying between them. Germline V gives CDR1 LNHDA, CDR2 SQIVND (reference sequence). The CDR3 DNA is TGTGCCAGTAGTATAGGGTCGAGGGCGGAAGCTTTCTTT. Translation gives CASSIGSRAEAFF.